This T cell receptor beta chain was identified in a study of Graves' ophthalmopathy and Graves' hyperthyroidism. The CDR3 covers 14 residues. On this clonotype: Possible read error: a much larger clone is one base away.

RNA transcripts yielded amplified TCR beta CDR3 regions. HTBI-primed RT-PCR formed the first round, and a multiplex PCR formed the second. TCRdb independently ran MiXCR on the multiplex PCR reads; one entry per CDR3 protein. Here the sample spans about 620,000 distinct CDR3 sequences, 22% being singletons. This sequence joins TRBV12-3 or TRBV12-4 and TRBJ1-2; D may be TRBD1 (5 bases). The sequence came from a woman in her late teens or twenties with stable Graves' hyperthyroidism. Some clones in this sample may be carry-over from other donors' samples. The sequenced sample consisted of peripheral blood. CDR3 loop: CAISRGRLSGGYTF. The CDR3 DNA reads TGTGCCATCAGTCGGGGCCGGCTTTCCGGTGGCTACACCTTC.